This TCR beta chain was recovered during a study of control samples from healthy donors and cancer patients. There are 13 residues in the CDR3. Trimming stripped 2 bases from V and 5 bases from J, with 7 bases between. Germline V gene sequence: CDR1 MNHEY, CDR2 SMNVEV (reference sequence). The data were produced by immunoSEQ multiplex PCR, yet TCRdb's version contains in-frame clones alone and is incomplete. The profile shows 95,000 to 150,000 clones, approximately 93% of them singletons. The chain couples TRBV27 to TRBJ2-1; unclear D gene. This receptor was identified in a woman younger than 30 in good health. Sample: blood. Here the CDR3 reads CASSLTDDNEQFF. The CDR3 nucleotides read TGTGCCAGCAGTTTAACGGACGACAATGAGCAGTTCTTC.